The 4 T cell receptor beta chains in this list originate from one sample, sequenced in a study of T cell changes during pregnancy in multiple sclerosis (dated by TCRdb to about 2019). Library preparation was by the immunoSEQ multiplex PCR assay. Sourced from immuneACCESS, this table was stored by TCRdb with only in-frame sequences that have V and J called. A share of the clones is absent; for the studies checked, an unresolved V gene accounts for under half, and the remainder has no known explanation. The sample yields approximately 82,000 clones; about 90% were counted once. The top ten clonotypes cover 0.45% to 0.6% of the sample. The source material was CD4+ T cells from peripheral blood mononuclear cells, sampled in the second trimester of pregnancy. The receptors come from a female donor with multiple sclerosis, enrolled in a pregnancy study.

The chain combines TRBV19 with TRBJ2-7; possible D gene TRBD1, 6 bases. Trimming stripped 10 bases from V and 1 base from J, with 20 bases between. The germline CDR1 and CDR2 sequences are LNHDA and SQIVND (reference sequence). The CDR3 loop spans 15 amino acids. The CDR3 sequence: CATLPDRKGSYEQYF. The CDR3, as DNA: TGTGCCACCCTTCCAGACAGGAAGGGATCCTACGAGCAGTACTTC.

V usage is TRBV6-1 and J usage is TRBJ2-7; 13 bases line up with TRBD2. The CDR3 length is 15 residues. With 5 bases clipped from V and 3 bases from J, the junction kept 4 bases outside the gene matches. Per the germline V gene, CDR1 is MNHNS and CDR2 is SASEGT. CDR3 bases: TGTGCCAGCAGTTGGACTAGCGGGGGTGACTACGAGCAGTACTTC. Amino acids: CASSWTSGGDYEQYF.

This clone was counted once. The chain uses TRBV1 and TRBJ2-7; TRBD1, the table's D call, lacks a check against the DNA. TRBV1 is annotated as a pseudogene. The CDR3 is 17 residues long. The CDR3, as DNA: TGCACCAGCAGCGCGAAAGTCAACGGGACAGGGCGGTACGAGCAGTACTTC. This translates into CTSSAKVNGTGRYEQYF.

The chain combines TRBV6-1 with TRBJ2-1; 12 bases are a match to TRBD2. Unmatched junction bases numbered 11, after V lost 3 bases and J lost 2 bases. Per germline, CDR1 MNHNS and CDR2 SASEGT. The CDR3 totals 19 residues. The CDR3 here is CASSDPTSGSAPPYNEQFF. In DNA form, the CDR3 reads TGTGCCAGCAGTGACCCGACTAGCGGGAGCGCCCCCCCCTACAATGAGCAGTTCTTC.